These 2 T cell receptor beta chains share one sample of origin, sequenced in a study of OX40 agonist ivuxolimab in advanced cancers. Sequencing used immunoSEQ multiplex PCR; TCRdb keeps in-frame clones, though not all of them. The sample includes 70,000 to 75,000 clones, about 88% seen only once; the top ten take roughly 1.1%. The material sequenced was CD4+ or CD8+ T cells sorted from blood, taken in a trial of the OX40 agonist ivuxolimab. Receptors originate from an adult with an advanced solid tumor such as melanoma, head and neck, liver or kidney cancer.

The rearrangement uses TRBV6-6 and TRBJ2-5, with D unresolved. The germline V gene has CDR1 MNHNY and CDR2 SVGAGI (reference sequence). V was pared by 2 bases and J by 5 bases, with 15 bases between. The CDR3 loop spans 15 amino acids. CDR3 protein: CASSYLSGIDETQYF. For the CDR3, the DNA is TGTGCCAGCAGTTACCTATCTGGGATAGATGAGACCCAGTACTTC.

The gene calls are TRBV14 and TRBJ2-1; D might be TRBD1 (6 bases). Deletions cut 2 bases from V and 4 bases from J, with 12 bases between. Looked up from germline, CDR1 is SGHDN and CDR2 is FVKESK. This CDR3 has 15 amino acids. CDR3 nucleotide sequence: TGTGCCAGCAGCCAATGGGGGCTGACTTACAATGAGCAGTTCTTC. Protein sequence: CASSQWGLTYNEQFF.